This T cell receptor beta chain was sequenced for a study of T cells after yellow fever vaccination. General observations from the study: A minor fraction of clonotypes spanned both CD4 and CD8 compartments. The secondary T-cell response peaked on day 5, not day 15, but was weaker.

This clonotype was seen only a few times. Its matching antigen is unknown. Each CDR3 protein is one row after TCRdb ran MiXCR on the 5' RACE reads. There are 95,000 to 150,000 distinct CDR3 sequences in the sample; approximately 9% occur only once, and approximately 37% lies in the top ten. The ends were cut back, 2 bases at V and 1 base at J, with 11 bases in the middle. The CDR3 totals 15 residues. Germline V gene sequence: CDR1 SGHTA, CDR2 FQGNSA. This TCR derives from a man aged 18 to 35 who received the YFV17D yellow fever vaccine. J is TRBJ1-1 and V is TRBV7-2; D gene ambiguous. This specimen consisted of CD8+ T cells sorted from PBMCs, obtained on the day of the yellow fever booster vaccination. CDR3 nucleotides: TGTGCCAGCAGCTTAAATGGACTGCGGAACACTGAAGCTTTCTTT. As protein: CASSLNGLRNTEAFF.